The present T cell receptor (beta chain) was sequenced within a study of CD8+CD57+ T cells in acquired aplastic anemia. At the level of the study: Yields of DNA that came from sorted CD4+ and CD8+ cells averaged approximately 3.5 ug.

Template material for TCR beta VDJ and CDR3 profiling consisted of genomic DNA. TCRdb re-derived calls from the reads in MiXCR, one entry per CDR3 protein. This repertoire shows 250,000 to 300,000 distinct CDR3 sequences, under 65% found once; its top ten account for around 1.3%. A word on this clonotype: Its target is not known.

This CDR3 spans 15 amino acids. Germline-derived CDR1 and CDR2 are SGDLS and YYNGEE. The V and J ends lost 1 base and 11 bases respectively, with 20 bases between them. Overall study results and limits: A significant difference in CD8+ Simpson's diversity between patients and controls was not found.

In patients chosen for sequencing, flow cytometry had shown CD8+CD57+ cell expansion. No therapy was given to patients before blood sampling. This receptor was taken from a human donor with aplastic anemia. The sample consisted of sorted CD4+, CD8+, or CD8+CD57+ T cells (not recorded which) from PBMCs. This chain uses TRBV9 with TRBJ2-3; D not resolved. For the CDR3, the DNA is TGTGCCAGCAGCGTATTGCTCGGCTCCTACAATGAGCAGTATTTT. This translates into CASSVLLGSYNEQYF.